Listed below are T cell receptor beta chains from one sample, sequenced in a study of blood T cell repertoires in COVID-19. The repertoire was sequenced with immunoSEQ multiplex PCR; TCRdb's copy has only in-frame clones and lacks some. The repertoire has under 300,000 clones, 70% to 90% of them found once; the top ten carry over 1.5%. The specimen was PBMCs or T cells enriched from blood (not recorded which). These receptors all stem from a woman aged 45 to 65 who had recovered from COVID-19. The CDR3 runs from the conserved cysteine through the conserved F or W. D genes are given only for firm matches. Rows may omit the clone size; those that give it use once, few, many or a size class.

CDR3 DNA: TGTGCCAGTACTGCGACAGGGGGCTACGAGCAGTACTTC; CDR3 protein: CASTATGGYEQYF; J gene: TRBJ2-7; V gene: TRBV19; clone size: NA; D gene: TRBD1
CDR3 DNA: TGTGCCAGCAGTCTAAGGGGGCGGCTTAATGGCTACACCTTC; CDR3 protein: CASSLRGRLNGYTF; J gene: TRBJ1-2; V gene: TRBV28; clone size: few; D gene: TRBD1
CDR3 DNA: TGTGCCAGCAGCTTATACAGCGGGCAGTTCTTC; CDR3 protein: CASSLYSGQFF; J gene: TRBJ2-1; V gene: TRBV11-2; clone size: few; D gene: NA
CDR3 DNA: TGTGCCAGCAGGACGTCCTCCACAGGGAACACTGAAGCTTTCTTT; CDR3 protein: CASRTSSTGNTEAFF; J gene: TRBJ1-1; V gene: TRBV2; clone size: NA; D gene: NA
CDR3 DNA: TGTGCCAGCAGTCGGACAGGGGGCCTCTCTGAAGCTTTCTTT; CDR3 protein: CASSRTGGLSEAFF; J gene: TRBJ1-1; V gene: TRBV6-5; clone size: NA; D gene: TRBD1
CDR3 DNA: TGTGCCAGCAGCGTTAGCGGGAGTAAGGGGGCAGATACGCAGTATTTT; CDR3 protein: CASSVSGSKGADTQYF; J gene: TRBJ2-3; V gene: TRBV9; clone size: NA; D gene: TRBD2
CDR3 DNA: TGTGCCAGCAGTTTATCGGGTGGGCAGACACAGCCCCAGCATTTT; CDR3 protein: CASSLSGGQTQPQHF; J gene: TRBJ1-5; V gene: TRBV27; clone size: NA; D gene: NA
CDR3 DNA: TGCGCCAGCGGGGACTTGCCCTACGAGCAGTACTTC; CDR3 protein: CASGDLPYEQYF; J gene: TRBJ2-7; V gene: TRBV5-1; clone size: NA; D gene: NA
CDR3 DNA: TGTGCCAGCAGTTTGAGTGGACAGGGCCGACACACTGAAGCTTTCTTT; CDR3 protein: CASSLSGQGRHTEAFF; J gene: TRBJ1-1; V gene: TRBV28; clone size: NA; D gene: TRBD1
CDR3 DNA: TGCGCCAGCAGCCAACCTCAGGGGGTCAATCAGCCCCAGCATTTT; CDR3 protein: CASSQPQGVNQPQHF; J gene: TRBJ1-5; V gene: TRBV4-1; clone size: NA; D gene: TRBD1
CDR3 DNA: TGTGCCAGCTTCAGGGGGCGCGGGGAGACCCAGTACTTC; CDR3 protein: CASFRGRGETQYF; J gene: TRBJ2-5; V gene: TRBV2; clone size: NA; D gene: TRBD1
CDR3 DNA: TGTGCCAGCAGTATTACAGGGTACGAGCAGTACTTC; CDR3 protein: CASSITGYEQYF; J gene: TRBJ2-7; V gene: TRBV6-5; clone size: NA; D gene: NA
CDR3 DNA: TGTGCCACGACTAGGAGGCCCTCTAGCACAGATACGCAGTATTTT; CDR3 protein: CATTRRPSSTDTQYF; J gene: TRBJ2-3; V gene: TRBV15; clone size: NA; D gene: NA
CDR3 DNA: TGTGCCTGGAGAACAGGGTCGAGCACTGAAGCTTTCTTT; CDR3 protein: CAWRTGSSTEAFF; J gene: TRBJ1-1; V gene: TRBV30; clone size: NA; D gene: NA
CDR3 DNA: TGTGCCGGGGGGGGCAGCACTGAAGCTTTCTTT; CDR3 protein: CAGGGSTEAFF; J gene: TRBJ1-1; V gene: TRBV11-2; clone size: few; D gene: NA
CDR3 DNA: TGTGCCAGCATCCAAAACAGGGGGACTATCACCGGGGAGCTGTTTTTT; CDR3 protein: CASIQNRGTITGELFF; J gene: TRBJ2-2; V gene: TRBV5-6; clone size: NA; D gene: NA
CDR3 DNA: TGTGCCAGCAGTCGAGACAGGGACGAAAAACTGTTTTTT; CDR3 protein: CASSRDRDEKLFF; J gene: TRBJ1-4; V gene: TRBV2; clone size: NA; D gene: TRBD1
CDR3 DNA: TGTGCCAGCAGAAGACAGACGAACACTGAAGCTTTCTTT; CDR3 protein: CASRRQTNTEAFF; J gene: TRBJ1-1; V gene: TRBV12-3/TRBV12-4; clone size: NA; D gene: NA
CDR3 DNA: TGTGCCAGCAGCCAAGAACGGGACAGGGAAAAGACTGAAGCTTTCTTT; CDR3 protein: CASSQERDREKTEAFF; J gene: TRBJ1-1; V gene: TRBV4-2; clone size: NA; D gene: TRBD1
CDR3 DNA: TGCGCCAGCAGCTCCCAGACAGGGGAGACCCAGTACTTC; CDR3 protein: CASSSQTGETQYF; J gene: TRBJ2-5; V gene: TRBV5-1; clone size: NA; D gene: TRBD1
CDR3 DNA: TGTGCCAGCAGTCTACCGACAGGGACCTTGACACCCCTCCACTTT; CDR3 protein: CASSLPTGTLTPLHF; J gene: TRBJ1-6; V gene: TRBV28; clone size: NA; D gene: TRBD1
CDR3 DNA: TGCAGCGTTGAGCCGAGGTTTAGCGGGGATCCTAATGAGCAGTTCTTC; CDR3 protein: CSVEPRFSGDPNEQFF; J gene: TRBJ2-1; V gene: TRBV29-1; clone size: NA; D gene: TRBD2
CDR3 DNA: TGTGCCAGCAGCAGAGAGGCGGGCCAGGGGTACGAGCAGTACTTC; CDR3 protein: CASSREAGQGYEQYF; J gene: TRBJ2-7; V gene: TRBV27; clone size: NA; D gene: NA
CDR3 DNA: TGTGCCAGCAGTCTCATGACAGAAATGAACACTGAAGCTTTCTTT; CDR3 protein: CASSLMTEMNTEAFF; J gene: TRBJ1-1; V gene: TRBV28; clone size: NA; D gene: NA
CDR3 DNA: TGTGCCAGCACAAGCGGGGACTCCTACGAGCAGTACTTC; CDR3 protein: CASTSGDSYEQYF; J gene: TRBJ2-7; V gene: TRBV2; clone size: NA; D gene: TRBD2
CDR3 DNA: TGTGCCAGCAGATCCCAGGGGCGGGAGACCCAGTACTTC; CDR3 protein: CASRSQGRETQYF; J gene: TRBJ2-5; V gene: TRBV6-5; clone size: NA; D gene: NA
CDR3 DNA: TGCGCCAGCAAGGGAGGAGGGATTGCGGGCACAGATACGCAGTATTTT; CDR3 protein: CASKGGGIAGTDTQYF; J gene: TRBJ2-3; V gene: TRBV5-1; clone size: NA; D gene: NA
CDR3 DNA: TGTGCCAGCAGCCCAGGACAGGGAACGAGGACCACAGATACGCAGTATTTT; CDR3 protein: CASSPGQGTRTTDTQYF; J gene: TRBJ2-3; V gene: TRBV5-4; clone size: NA; D gene: TRBD1
CDR3 DNA: TGTGCCAGCAGTCCAATGACAGGGCCCACTGAAGCTTTCTTT; CDR3 protein: CASSPMTGPTEAFF; J gene: TRBJ1-1; V gene: TRBV27; clone size: NA; D gene: TRBD1
CDR3 DNA: TGTGCCAGCGCGGGCGGGATTTCCCCCACAGATACGCAGTATTTT; CDR3 protein: CASAGGISPTDTQYF; J gene: TRBJ2-3; V gene: TRBV6-5; clone size: once; D gene: NA
CDR3 DNA: TGCGCCAGCAGCTCTAGCGGGAGGGCCGGTTCCTACGAGCAGTACTTC; CDR3 protein: CASSSSGRAGSYEQYF; J gene: TRBJ2-7; V gene: TRBV5-1; clone size: NA; D gene: TRBD2
CDR3 DNA: TGTGCCAGCAGAACGACTAGCGATACGCAGTATTTT; CDR3 protein: CASRTTSDTQYF; J gene: TRBJ2-3; V gene: TRBV6-5; clone size: few; D gene: TRBD2
CDR3 DNA: TGTGCCATCAGTGAAGGCGGGAACTCCTACAATGAGCAGTTCTTC; CDR3 protein: CAISEGGNSYNEQFF; J gene: TRBJ2-1; V gene: TRBV10-3; clone size: NA; D gene: NA
CDR3 DNA: TGTGCCAGCAGTTACCCAACCGACAGGCGAGGTCAGCCCCAGCATTTT; CDR3 protein: CASSYPTDRRGQPQHF; J gene: TRBJ1-5; V gene: TRBV6-6; clone size: NA; D gene: NA
CDR3 DNA: TGCGCCAGCAGTCGAGGGACAGGGAATGAAAAACTGTTTTTT; CDR3 protein: CASSRGTGNEKLFF; J gene: TRBJ1-4; V gene: TRBV5-1; clone size: few; D gene: TRBD1
CDR3 DNA: TGTGCCAGCTCACCGGGACAAGAGAACACCGGGGAGCTGTTTTTT; CDR3 protein: CASSPGQENTGELFF; J gene: TRBJ2-2; V gene: TRBV18; clone size: NA; D gene: NA
CDR3 DNA: TGTGCCATCAGTGCCATACAGGGGCATGGCTACACCTTC; CDR3 protein: CAISAIQGHGYTF; J gene: TRBJ1-2; V gene: TRBV10-3; clone size: once; D gene: TRBD1
CDR3 DNA: TGTGCCTGGAGTGACGGCCGGTTTTCGGGGGCTTTCTTT; CDR3 protein: CAWSDGRFSGAFF; J gene: TRBJ1-1; V gene: TRBV30; clone size: NA; D gene: NA
CDR3 DNA: TGCAGTGCTAGTACGCCGACAGGTCGCAATCAGCCCCAGCATTTT; CDR3 protein: CSASTPTGRNQPQHF; J gene: TRBJ1-5; V gene: TRBV20-1; clone size: NA; D gene: NA
CDR3 DNA: TGTGCCAGCAGCGTAGGACTGGGGGGTGAGCAGTTCTTC; CDR3 protein: CASSVGLGGEQFF; J gene: TRBJ2-1; V gene: TRBV9; clone size: NA; D gene: NA
CDR3 DNA: TGTGCCAGCAGCCAAGAACCGGGACTAGCGAGAACTGAGCAGTTCTTC; CDR3 protein: CASSQEPGLARTEQFF; J gene: TRBJ2-1; V gene: TRBV5-4; clone size: NA; D gene: TRBD2
CDR3 DNA: TGCGCCAGCAGCTTGGAGTCGCCAAGCAACTATGGCTACACCTTC; CDR3 protein: CASSLESPSNYGYTF; J gene: TRBJ1-2; V gene: TRBV5-1; clone size: once; D gene: NA
CDR3 DNA: TGTGCCAGCAGCCCCCGGGACTATGACTACGAGCAGTACTTC; CDR3 protein: CASSPRDYDYEQYF; J gene: TRBJ2-7; V gene: TRBV11-2; clone size: NA; D gene: TRBD2
CDR3 DNA: TGTGCCAGCAGTGAAGGGACAGGGTTCAATAATTCACCCCTCCACTTT; CDR3 protein: CASSEGTGFNNSPLHF; J gene: TRBJ1-6; V gene: TRBV2; clone size: NA; D gene: TRBD1
CDR3 DNA: TGTGCCAGCTCACCGGGACTAGCGAGGCACAATGAGCAGTTCTTC; CDR3 protein: CASSPGLARHNEQFF; J gene: TRBJ2-1; V gene: TRBV18; clone size: NA; D gene: TRBD2
CDR3 DNA: TGTGCCACCAGCCAGGGGTACAATGAGCAGTTCTTC; CDR3 protein: CATSQGYNEQFF; J gene: TRBJ2-1; V gene: TRBV24-1; clone size: NA; D gene: NA
CDR3 DNA: TGTGCCAGCAGTTCCATACGGGGTTACGAGCAGTACTTC; CDR3 protein: CASSSIRGYEQYF; J gene: TRBJ2-7; V gene: TRBV7-9; clone size: NA; D gene: NA
CDR3 DNA: TGCGCCAGCAGCTTGCAATTAGTCGGGGTCTCTGAAAAACTGTTTTTT; CDR3 protein: CASSLQLVGVSEKLFF; J gene: TRBJ1-4; V gene: TRBV5-1; clone size: NA; D gene: NA
CDR3 DNA: TGTGCCAGCAGCCAACACAGAAGGGGCCAAGATACGCAGTATTTT; CDR3 protein: CASSQHRRGQDTQYF; J gene: TRBJ2-3; V gene: TRBV3-1/TRBV3-2; clone size: NA; D gene: NA